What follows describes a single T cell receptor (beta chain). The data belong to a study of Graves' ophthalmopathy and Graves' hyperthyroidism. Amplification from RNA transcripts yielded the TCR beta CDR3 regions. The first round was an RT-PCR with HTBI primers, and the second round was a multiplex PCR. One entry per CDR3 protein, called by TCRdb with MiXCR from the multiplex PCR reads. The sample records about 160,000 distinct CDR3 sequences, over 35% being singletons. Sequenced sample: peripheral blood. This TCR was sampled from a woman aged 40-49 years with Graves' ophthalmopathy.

CDR3 DNA: TGTGCCAGCAGAAGCAGGGGGCTCGGCTATGGCTACACCTTC. Encoded protein: CASRSRGLGYGYTF. The chain has TRBV6-1 and TRBJ1-2; TRBD1 agrees at 8 bases. Germline V gene sequence: CDR1 MNHNS, CDR2 SASEGT. This CDR3 has 14 amino acids. With V trimmed by 6 bases and J by 4 bases, 7 bases remained unmatched.